The entry below gives a single T cell receptor (beta chain) sequence along with its context. Its cognate antigen is unknown. This sample is drawn from a study of T cells after yellow fever vaccination. Study summary: Preparation of the low-cell-number fractions used SMART-Seq v4 Ultra Low Input. Study outcomes and limitations: Some clonotypes were seen in both the CD4 and the CD8 compartments. These made up a small share and likely arose from convergent recombination.

For TCR, cDNA came from 5'RACE template switching, which added a universal primer site and UMIs. TCRdb itself ran the 5' RACE reads through MiXCR, one entry per CDR3 protein. The table shows some 420,000 distinct CDR3 sequences, with 15% to 20% occurring only once. The ends lost 6 bases at V and 1 base at J; junction bases unmatched: 4. The CDR3 has 14 amino acids. CDR1 and CDR2 from the germline V gene are SNHLY and FYNNEI. This material consisted of PBMCs, taken before the yellow fever booster vaccination. The source of this sequence is a young man who received the YFV17D yellow fever vaccine. The chain recombines TRBV2 with TRBJ2-7, with TRBD1 matching 9 bases. CDR3 region: CASRPDRGSYEQYF. In DNA, the CDR3 is TGTGCCAGCAGGCCGGACAGGGGTTCCTACGAGCAGTACTTC.